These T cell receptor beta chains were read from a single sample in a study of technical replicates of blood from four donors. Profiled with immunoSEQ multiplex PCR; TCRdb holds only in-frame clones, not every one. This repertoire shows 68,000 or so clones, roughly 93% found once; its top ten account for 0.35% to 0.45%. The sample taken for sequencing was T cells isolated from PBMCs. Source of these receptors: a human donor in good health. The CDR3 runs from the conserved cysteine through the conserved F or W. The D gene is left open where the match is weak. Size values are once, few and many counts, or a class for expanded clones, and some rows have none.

cdr3_aa: CASSPGTGSNQPQHF
cdr3_nt: TGTGCCAGCAGCCCGGGGACAGGTAGCAATCAGCCCCAGCATTTT
j_call: TRBJ1-5
d_call: TRBD1
clone_size: -
v_call: TRBV5-6

cdr3_aa: CASSLGGATSNQPQHF
cdr3_nt: TGTGCCAGCAGCTTGGGCGGGGCTACTAGCAATCAGCCCCAGCATTTT
j_call: TRBJ1-5
d_call: -
clone_size: -
v_call: TRBV5-5

cdr3_aa: CATGLAGYNEQFF
cdr3_nt: TGTGCCACCGGACTAGCGGGCTACAATGAGCAGTTCTTC
j_call: TRBJ2-1
d_call: TRBD2
clone_size: -
v_call: TRBV15

cdr3_aa: CASTLDRVPGELFF
cdr3_nt: TGTGCCAGTACCTTGGACAGGGTCCCCGGGGAGCTGTTTTTT
j_call: TRBJ2-2
d_call: TRBD1
clone_size: once
v_call: TRBV19

cdr3_aa: CASSLQGQPQHF
cdr3_nt: TGTGCCAGCAGTCTACAGGGTCAGCCCCAGCATTTT
j_call: TRBJ1-5
d_call: -
clone_size: -
v_call: TRBV27

cdr3_aa: CASSSPSGHGGELFF
cdr3_nt: TGTGCCAGCAGTTCCCCTAGCGGGCATGGCGGGGAGCTGTTTTTT
j_call: TRBJ2-2
d_call: TRBD2
clone_size: -
v_call: TRBV28

cdr3_aa: CASSQGEREYNEQFF
cdr3_nt: TGCGCCAGCAGCCAAGGGGAGCGGGAATACAATGAGCAGTTCTTC
j_call: TRBJ2-1
d_call: TRBD2
clone_size: -
v_call: TRBV4-1

cdr3_aa: CASSLAGTEAFF
cdr3_nt: TGTGCCAGCAGCTTAGCCGGCACTGAAGCTTTCTTT
j_call: TRBJ1-1
d_call: -
clone_size: -
v_call: TRBV7-9

cdr3_aa: CSARRTGNTGELFF
cdr3_nt: TGCAGCGCCCGTAGGACAGGGAACACCGGGGAGCTGTTTTTT
j_call: TRBJ2-2
d_call: TRBD1
clone_size: -
v_call: TRBV29-1

cdr3_aa: CASSQAQSGQGARLDGYTF
cdr3_nt: TGTGCCAGCAGCCAGGCCCAATCGGGACAGGGGGCACGATTGGATGGCTACACCTTC
j_call: TRBJ1-2
d_call: TRBD1
clone_size: -
v_call: TRBV4-2

cdr3_aa: CASSYSGLAFNEQFF
cdr3_nt: TGTGCCAGCAGTTACTCGGGACTAGCCTTCAATGAGCAGTTCTTC
j_call: TRBJ2-1
d_call: TRBD2
clone_size: -
v_call: TRBV6-5

cdr3_aa: CASGLVQDTEAFF
cdr3_nt: TGTGCTAGTGGTTTGGTACAGGACACTGAAGCTTTCTTT
j_call: TRBJ1-1
d_call: -
clone_size: -
v_call: TRBV12-5

cdr3_aa: CASSLLGLAGADTQYF
cdr3_nt: TGTGCCAGCAGTTTATTGGGACTAGCAGGAGCAGATACGCAGTATTTT
j_call: TRBJ2-3
d_call: TRBD2
clone_size: once
v_call: TRBV27

cdr3_aa: CASSSYGGSTEAFF
cdr3_nt: TGTGCCAGCAGTTCGTACGGGGGGTCCACTGAAGCTTTCTTT
j_call: TRBJ1-1
d_call: -
clone_size: -
v_call: TRBV27

cdr3_aa: CASSQRERDSKNIQYF
cdr3_nt: TGCGCCAGCAGCCAGAGGGAGCGGGATTCCAAAAACATTCAGTACTTC
j_call: TRBJ2-4
d_call: TRBD2
clone_size: -
v_call: TRBV4-1

cdr3_aa: CASSVGGLGELFF
cdr3_nt: TGTGCCAGCAGCGTAGGGGGGCTGGGGGAGCTGTTTTTT
j_call: TRBJ2-2
d_call: -
clone_size: -
v_call: TRBV9

cdr3_aa: CASSQGTGGNTEAFF
cdr3_nt: TGCGCCAGCAGCCAAGGGACAGGGGGGAACACTGAAGCTTTCTTT
j_call: TRBJ1-1
d_call: TRBD1
clone_size: -
v_call: TRBV4-1

cdr3_aa: CASRLTGTGAGGELFF
cdr3_nt: TGTGCCAGCAGGCTTACCGGGACAGGGGCTGGCGGGGAGCTGTTTTTT
j_call: TRBJ2-2
d_call: TRBD1
clone_size: -
v_call: TRBV27

cdr3_aa: CASSSGTGGEYEQYF
cdr3_nt: TGTGCCAGCAGTTCCGGGACAGGGGGCGAATACGAGCAGTACTTC
j_call: TRBJ2-7
d_call: TRBD1
clone_size: -
v_call: TRBV28

cdr3_aa: CSVGGESGANVLTF
cdr3_nt: TGCAGCGTTGGGGGAGAATCTGGGGCCAACGTCCTGACTTTC
j_call: TRBJ2-6
d_call: -
clone_size: once
v_call: TRBV29-1

cdr3_aa: CASRPTGENQPQHF
cdr3_nt: TGTGCCAGCAGACCAACAGGGGAAAATCAGCCCCAGCATTTT
j_call: TRBJ1-5
d_call: TRBD1
clone_size: -
v_call: TRBV28

cdr3_aa: CASSSMTSGREDTQYF
cdr3_nt: TGTGCCAGCAGCTCCATGACTAGCGGGAGAGAAGATACGCAGTATTTT
j_call: TRBJ2-3
d_call: TRBD2
clone_size: -
v_call: TRBV7-6

cdr3_aa: CASSLYVAGELFF
cdr3_nt: TGTGCCAGCAGTTTATATGTCGCCGGGGAGCTGTTTTTT
j_call: TRBJ2-2
d_call: -
clone_size: -
v_call: TRBV27

cdr3_aa: CASSEAVQGYGYTF
cdr3_nt: TGTGCCAGCAGTGAAGCTGTACAGGGATATGGCTACACCTTC
j_call: TRBJ1-2
d_call: -
clone_size: -
v_call: TRBV2

cdr3_aa: CASSIREASNQPQHF
cdr3_nt: TGTGCCAGTAGTATCAGGGAGGCAAGCAATCAGCCCCAGCATTTT
j_call: TRBJ1-5
d_call: -
clone_size: -
v_call: TRBV19

cdr3_aa: CASSPPALTSGRGRDTQYF
cdr3_nt: TGTGCCAGCAGCCCACCCGCCCTGACTAGCGGGAGGGGGAGAGATACGCAGTATTTT
j_call: TRBJ2-3
d_call: TRBD2
clone_size: -
v_call: TRBV7-3

cdr3_aa: CATSEGQGTADTQYF
cdr3_nt: TGTGCCACCAGCGAAGGACAGGGTACGGCAGATACGCAGTATTTT
j_call: TRBJ2-3
d_call: TRBD1
clone_size: -
v_call: TRBV15

cdr3_aa: CASSVGPGAWETQYF
cdr3_nt: TGTGCCAGCAGCGTAGGTCCAGGGGCGTGGGAGACCCAGTACTTC
j_call: TRBJ2-5
d_call: -
clone_size: -
v_call: TRBV9

cdr3_aa: CASSLDGIGYTF
cdr3_nt: TGCGCCAGCAGCTTGGACGGGATAGGCTACACCTTC
j_call: TRBJ1-2
d_call: -
clone_size: -
v_call: TRBV5-1

cdr3_aa: CASSWWTSGNTIYF
cdr3_nt: TGTGCCAGCAGCTGGTGGACATCTGGAAACACCATATATTTT
j_call: TRBJ1-3
d_call: -
clone_size: -
v_call: TRBV5-6

cdr3_aa: CSAARRDRTFF
cdr3_nt: TGCAGTGCAGCCAGACGGGACAGGACTTTCTTT
j_call: TRBJ1-1
d_call: TRBD1
clone_size: few
v_call: TRBV20-1

cdr3_aa: CASSSPFRGYYNEQFF
cdr3_nt: TGTGCCAGCAGTTCCCCCTTTCGCGGCTATTACAATGAGCAGTTCTTC
j_call: TRBJ2-1
d_call: -
clone_size: once
v_call: TRBV6-5

cdr3_aa: CASSLTHTDTQYF
cdr3_nt: TGTGCCAGCAGCCTAACGCATACAGATACGCAGTATTTT
j_call: TRBJ2-3
d_call: -
clone_size: -
v_call: TRBV9

cdr3_aa: CASSAQSNTEAFF
cdr3_nt: TGTGCCAGTAGTGCACAGTCGAACACTGAAGCTTTCTTT
j_call: TRBJ1-1
d_call: -
clone_size: few
v_call: TRBV19

cdr3_aa: CASSWERGRTHYNEQFF
cdr3_nt: TGTGCCAGCAGCTGGGAGCGGGGGCGGACCCACTACAATGAGCAGTTCTTC
j_call: TRBJ2-1
d_call: TRBD2
clone_size: -
v_call: TRBV5-6

cdr3_aa: CASRKGVAGGRADTQYF
cdr3_nt: TGTGCCAGCAGAAAAGGGGTAGCGGGAGGGCGAGCAGATACGCAGTATTTT
j_call: TRBJ2-3
d_call: TRBD2
clone_size: -
v_call: TRBV7-6

cdr3_aa: CASSKGGSGNQPQHF
cdr3_nt: TGCGCCAGCAGCAAAGGGGGCTCGGGCAATCAGCCCCAGCATTTT
j_call: TRBJ1-5
d_call: TRBD1
clone_size: -
v_call: TRBV5-1

cdr3_aa: CASSQDRTSGLSYEQYF
cdr3_nt: TGCGCCAGCAGCCAAGATAGAACTAGCGGGTTGTCCTACGAGCAGTACTTC
j_call: TRBJ2-7
d_call: TRBD2
clone_size: -
v_call: TRBV4-3

cdr3_aa: CASSADSFYEQYF
cdr3_nt: TGTGCCAGCAGCGCCGACAGTTTCTACGAGCAGTACTTC
j_call: TRBJ2-7
d_call: -
clone_size: -
v_call: TRBV7-2

cdr3_aa: CASESPGQRNIQYF
cdr3_nt: TGTGCCAGCGAAAGCCCGGGACAGAGAAACATTCAGTACTTC
j_call: TRBJ2-4
d_call: TRBD1
clone_size: -
v_call: TRBV6-1

cdr3_aa: CASSPYGTSGGDEQYF
cdr3_nt: TGCGCCAGCAGCCCTTACGGGACTAGCGGCGGGGACGAGCAGTACTTC
j_call: TRBJ2-7
d_call: TRBD2
clone_size: once
v_call: TRBV4-1

cdr3_aa: CASSSYRDPDYGYTF
cdr3_nt: TGTGCCAGCAGTTCCTACAGGGACCCTGACTATGGCTACACCTTC
j_call: TRBJ1-2
d_call: -
clone_size: -
v_call: TRBV27

cdr3_aa: CASRYGGLAGGYEQYF
cdr3_nt: TGTGCCAGCAGATACGGGGGACTAGCGGGAGGGTACGAGCAGTACTTC
j_call: TRBJ2-7
d_call: TRBD2
clone_size: -
v_call: TRBV6-6

cdr3_aa: CASRLGQANEKLFF
cdr3_nt: TGCGCCAGCAGGCTCGGACAGGCGAATGAAAAACTGTTTTTT
j_call: TRBJ1-4
d_call: TRBD1
clone_size: once
v_call: TRBV4-1

cdr3_aa: CASSLGTANTEAFF
cdr3_nt: TGCGCCAGCAGCCTAGGGACAGCGAACACTGAAGCTTTCTTT
j_call: TRBJ1-1
d_call: TRBD1
clone_size: -
v_call: TRBV5-1

cdr3_aa: CASSPEIAGSVEQYF
cdr3_nt: TGTGCCAGCAGTCCCGAAATAGCGGGGTCGGTTGAGCAGTACTTC
j_call: TRBJ2-7
d_call: TRBD2
clone_size: -
v_call: TRBV6-5

cdr3_aa: CASGLRRGGRETQYF
cdr3_nt: TGTGCTAGTGGTTTGCGGCGAGGTGGCCGAGAGACCCAGTACTTC
j_call: TRBJ2-5
d_call: -
clone_size: once
v_call: TRBV12-5

cdr3_aa: CASSSGLAGPDTQYF
cdr3_nt: TGTGCCAGCAGCTCGGGACTAGCGGGACCAGATACGCAGTATTTT
j_call: TRBJ2-3
d_call: TRBD2
clone_size: -
v_call: TRBV11-3